The clone carrying this T cell receptor beta chain was detected many times. The sample is drawn from a study of early T cells in non-severe SARS-CoV-2 infection. Separate cDNA molecules each had unique molecular identifiers attached to them. MiXCR was run by TCRdb on the 5' RACE reads, yielding one entry per CDR3 protein. This table has tens of thousands of distinct CDR3 sequences, approximately 13% appearing once. The clonotype was recovered from an adult who was a healthcare worker with PCR-confirmed SARS-CoV-2 infection or an uninfected control (not recorded which). Sequencing used whole blood.

The DNA of the CDR3 is TGCGCCAGCTCCGGGGCCTACGAGCAGTACTTC. It codes for CASSGAYEQYF. The chain is built from TRBV5-1 and TRBJ2-7; the D gene is possibly TRBD2 (5 bases). CDR1 and CDR2 (germline): SGHRS, YFSETQ. The CDR3 consists of 11 residues. V lost 7 bases and J lost 2, with 7 bases in between.